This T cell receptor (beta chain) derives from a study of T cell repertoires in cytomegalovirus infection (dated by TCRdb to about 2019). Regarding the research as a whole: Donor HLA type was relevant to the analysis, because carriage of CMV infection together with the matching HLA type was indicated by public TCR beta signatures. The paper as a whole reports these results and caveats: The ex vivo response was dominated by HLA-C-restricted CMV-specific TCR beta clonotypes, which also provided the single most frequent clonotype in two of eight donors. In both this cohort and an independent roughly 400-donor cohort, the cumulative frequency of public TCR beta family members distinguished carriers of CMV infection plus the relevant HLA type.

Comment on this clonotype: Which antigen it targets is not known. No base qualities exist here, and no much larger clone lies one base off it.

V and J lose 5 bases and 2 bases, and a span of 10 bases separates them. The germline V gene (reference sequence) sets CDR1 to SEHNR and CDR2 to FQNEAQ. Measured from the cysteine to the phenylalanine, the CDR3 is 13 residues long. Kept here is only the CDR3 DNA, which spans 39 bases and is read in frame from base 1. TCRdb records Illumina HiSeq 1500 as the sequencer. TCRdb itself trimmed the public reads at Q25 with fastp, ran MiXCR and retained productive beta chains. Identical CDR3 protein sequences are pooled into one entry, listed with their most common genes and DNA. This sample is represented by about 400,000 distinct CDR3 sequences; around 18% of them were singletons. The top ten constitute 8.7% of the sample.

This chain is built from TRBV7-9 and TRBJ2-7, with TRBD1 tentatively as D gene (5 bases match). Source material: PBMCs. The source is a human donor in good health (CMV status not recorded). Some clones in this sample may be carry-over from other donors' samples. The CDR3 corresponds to CASSQVGPYEQYF. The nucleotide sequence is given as TGTGCCAGCAGCCAAGTGGGGCCCTACGAGCAGTACTTC.